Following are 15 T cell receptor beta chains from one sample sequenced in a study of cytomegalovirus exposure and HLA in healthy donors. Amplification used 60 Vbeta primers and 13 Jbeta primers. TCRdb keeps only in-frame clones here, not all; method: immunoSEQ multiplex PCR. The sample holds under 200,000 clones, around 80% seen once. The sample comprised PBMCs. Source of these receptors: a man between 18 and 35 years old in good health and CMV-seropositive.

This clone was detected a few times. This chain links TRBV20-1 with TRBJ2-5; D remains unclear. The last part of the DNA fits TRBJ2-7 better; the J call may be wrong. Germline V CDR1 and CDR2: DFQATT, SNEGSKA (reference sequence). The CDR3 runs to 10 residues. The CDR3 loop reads CSARVYEQYF. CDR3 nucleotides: TGCAGTGCTAGAGTGTACGAGCAGTACTTC.

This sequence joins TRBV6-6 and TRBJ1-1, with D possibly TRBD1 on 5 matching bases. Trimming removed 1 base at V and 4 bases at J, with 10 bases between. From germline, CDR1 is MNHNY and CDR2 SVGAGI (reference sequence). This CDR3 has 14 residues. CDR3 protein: CASSYYGGGTEAFF. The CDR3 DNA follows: TGTGCCAGCAGTTACTACGGGGGAGGCACTGAAGCTTTCTTT.

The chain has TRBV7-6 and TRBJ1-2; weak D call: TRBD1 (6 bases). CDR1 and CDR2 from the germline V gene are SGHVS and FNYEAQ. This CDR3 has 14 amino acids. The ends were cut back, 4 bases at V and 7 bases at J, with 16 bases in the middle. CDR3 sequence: CASSSSHGTFGYTF. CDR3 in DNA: TGTGCCAGCAGCTCCTCACACGGGACATTTGGCTACACCTTC. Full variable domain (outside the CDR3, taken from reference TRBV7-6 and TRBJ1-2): GAGVSQSPRYKVTKRGQDVALRCDPISGHVSLYWYRQALGQGPEFLTYFNYEAQQDKSGLPNDRFSAERPEGSISTLTIQRTEQRDSAMYRCASSSSHGTFGYTFGSGTRLTVV.

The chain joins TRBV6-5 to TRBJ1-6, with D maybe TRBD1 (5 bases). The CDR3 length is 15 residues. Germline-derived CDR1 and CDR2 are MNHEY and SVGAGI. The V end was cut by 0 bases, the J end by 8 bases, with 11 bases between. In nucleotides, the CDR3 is TGTGCCAGCAGTTACTCCGGCAGGGCGGATTCACCCCTCCACTTT. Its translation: CASSYSGRADSPLHF.

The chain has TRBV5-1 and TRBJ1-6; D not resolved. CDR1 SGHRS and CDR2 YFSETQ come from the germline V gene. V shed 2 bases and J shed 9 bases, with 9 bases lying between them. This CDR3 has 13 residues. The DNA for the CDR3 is TGCGCCAGCAGCTTATCTAACGGTTCACCCCTCCACTTT. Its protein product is CASSLSNGSPLHF. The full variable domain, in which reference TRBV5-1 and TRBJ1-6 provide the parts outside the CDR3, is KAGVTQTPRYLIKTRGQQVTLSCSPISGHRSVSWYQQTPGQGLQFLFEYFSETQRNKGNFPGRFSGRQFSNSRSEMNVSTLELGDSALYLCASSLSNGSPLHFGNGTRLTVT.

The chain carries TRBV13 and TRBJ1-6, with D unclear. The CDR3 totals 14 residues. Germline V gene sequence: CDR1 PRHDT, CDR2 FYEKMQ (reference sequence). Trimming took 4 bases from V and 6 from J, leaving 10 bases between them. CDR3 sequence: CASSSRGGNSPLHF. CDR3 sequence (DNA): TGTGCCAGCAGCTCACGGGGAGGTAATTCACCCCTCCACTTT.

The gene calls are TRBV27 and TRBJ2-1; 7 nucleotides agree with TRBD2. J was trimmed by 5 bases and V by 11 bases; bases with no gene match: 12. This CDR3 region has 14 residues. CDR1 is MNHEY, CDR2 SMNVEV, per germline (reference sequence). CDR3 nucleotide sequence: TGTGCCGTAGGAGTAGCTAGCGGACACAATGAGCAGTTCTTC. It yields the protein CAVGVASGHNEQFF.

The DNA for the CDR3 is TGTGCCAGCAGCGACGACTCGTCCACAGATACGCAGTATTTT. This encodes CASSDDSSTDTQYF. The chain recombines TRBV4-2 with TRBJ2-3; D ambiguous. This CDR3 is 14 amino acids long. V gave up 5 bases and J gave up 2 bases, with 11 bases separating them. Germline lookup yields CDR1 LGHNA and CDR2 YNFKEQ.

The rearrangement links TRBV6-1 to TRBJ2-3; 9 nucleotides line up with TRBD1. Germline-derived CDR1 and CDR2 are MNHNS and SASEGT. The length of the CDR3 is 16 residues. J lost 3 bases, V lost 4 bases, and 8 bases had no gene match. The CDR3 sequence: CASSAQTGGLTDTQYF. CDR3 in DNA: TGTGCCAGCAGTGCCCAGACAGGGGGGTTGACAGATACGCAGTATTTT.

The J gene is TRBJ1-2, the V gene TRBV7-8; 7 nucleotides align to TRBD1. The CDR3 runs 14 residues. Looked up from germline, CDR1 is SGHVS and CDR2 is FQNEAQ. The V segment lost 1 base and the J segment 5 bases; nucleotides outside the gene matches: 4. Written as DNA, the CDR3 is TGTGCCAGCAGCTTAGGGACAGGCGTATATGGCTACACCTTC. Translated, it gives CASSLGTGVYGYTF.

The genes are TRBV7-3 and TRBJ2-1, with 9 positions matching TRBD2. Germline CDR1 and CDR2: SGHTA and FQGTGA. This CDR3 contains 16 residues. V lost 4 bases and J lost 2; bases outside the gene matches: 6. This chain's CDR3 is CASSYISGGPYNEQFF. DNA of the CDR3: TGTGCCAGCAGCTATATTAGCGGGGGCCCCTACAATGAGCAGTTCTTC.

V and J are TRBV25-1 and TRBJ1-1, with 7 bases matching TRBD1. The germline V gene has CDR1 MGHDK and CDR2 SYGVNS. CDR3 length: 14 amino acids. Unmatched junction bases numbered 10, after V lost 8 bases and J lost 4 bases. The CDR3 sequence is CASQRQGGSTEAFF. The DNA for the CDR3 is TGTGCCAGCCAACGACAGGGAGGCAGCACTGAAGCTTTCTTT.

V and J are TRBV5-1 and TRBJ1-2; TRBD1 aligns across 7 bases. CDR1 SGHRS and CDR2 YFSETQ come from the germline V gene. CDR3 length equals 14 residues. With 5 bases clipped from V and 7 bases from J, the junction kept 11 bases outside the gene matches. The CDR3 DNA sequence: TGCGCCAGCAGGGGGACCGGGACAGAATTTGGCTACACCTTC. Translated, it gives CASRGTGTEFGYTF. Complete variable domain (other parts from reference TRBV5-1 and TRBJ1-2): KAGVTQTPRYLIKTRGQQVTLSCSPISGHRSVSWYQQTPGQGLQFLFEYFSETQRNKGNFPGRFSGRQFSNSRSEMNVSTLELGDSALYLCASRGTGTEFGYTFGSGTRLTVV.

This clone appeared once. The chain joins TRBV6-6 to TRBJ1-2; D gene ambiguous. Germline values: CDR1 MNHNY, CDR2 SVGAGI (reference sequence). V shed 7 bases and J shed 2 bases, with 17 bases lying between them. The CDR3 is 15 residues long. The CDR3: CASNRYTERNYGYTF. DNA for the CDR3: TGTGCCAGCAACCGATACACGGAGAGGAACTATGGCTACACCTTC.

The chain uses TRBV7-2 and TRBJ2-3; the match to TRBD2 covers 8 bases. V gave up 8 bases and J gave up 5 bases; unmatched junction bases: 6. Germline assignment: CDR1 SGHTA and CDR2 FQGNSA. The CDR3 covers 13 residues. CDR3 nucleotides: TGTGCCAGCGGATCGCTAGCGGGAGATACGCAGTATTTT. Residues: CASGSLAGDTQYF.